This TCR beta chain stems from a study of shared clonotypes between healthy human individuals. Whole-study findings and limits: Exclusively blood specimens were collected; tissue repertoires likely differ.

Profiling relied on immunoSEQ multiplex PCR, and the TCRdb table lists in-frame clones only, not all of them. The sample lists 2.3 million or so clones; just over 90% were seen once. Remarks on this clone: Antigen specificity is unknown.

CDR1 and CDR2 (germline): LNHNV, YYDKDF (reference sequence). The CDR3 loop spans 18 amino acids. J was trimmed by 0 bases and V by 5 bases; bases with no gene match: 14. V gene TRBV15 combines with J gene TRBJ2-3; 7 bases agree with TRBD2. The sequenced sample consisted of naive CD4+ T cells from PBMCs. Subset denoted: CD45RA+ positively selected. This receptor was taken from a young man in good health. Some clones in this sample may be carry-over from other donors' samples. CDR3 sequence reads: CATSGNLGRASSTDTQYF. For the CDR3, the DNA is TGTGCCACCAGCGGAAACTTAGGGAGGGCCTCTAGCACAGATACGCAGTATTTT.